This T cell receptor (beta chain) is drawn from a study of blood T cell repertoires in COVID-19. The assay was immunoSEQ multiplex PCR, and TCRdb's table has in-frame clones only and misses some. The sample holds some 64,000 clones; about 66% are singletons and the top ten take approximately 50%. Participants, about 18 to 90 years old, spanned fewer than 30 US areas. Germline V CDR1 and CDR2: SGHKS, YYEKEE (reference sequence). The CDR3 spans 18 residues. Unmatched junction bases numbered 8, after V lost 0 bases and J lost 4 bases. This clone was picked up a small number of times. The chain links TRBV5-5 to TRBJ2-6; TRBD2 agrees at 9 bases. What was sequenced was PBMCs or T cells enriched from blood (not recorded which). This receptor was obtained from a woman in her sixties who had been exposed to COVID-19. CDR3 residues: CASSLGWRGGYGANVLTF. CDR3 DNA: TGTGCCAGCAGCTTGGGCTGGCGGGGGGGCTACGGGGCCAACGTCCTGACTTTC.